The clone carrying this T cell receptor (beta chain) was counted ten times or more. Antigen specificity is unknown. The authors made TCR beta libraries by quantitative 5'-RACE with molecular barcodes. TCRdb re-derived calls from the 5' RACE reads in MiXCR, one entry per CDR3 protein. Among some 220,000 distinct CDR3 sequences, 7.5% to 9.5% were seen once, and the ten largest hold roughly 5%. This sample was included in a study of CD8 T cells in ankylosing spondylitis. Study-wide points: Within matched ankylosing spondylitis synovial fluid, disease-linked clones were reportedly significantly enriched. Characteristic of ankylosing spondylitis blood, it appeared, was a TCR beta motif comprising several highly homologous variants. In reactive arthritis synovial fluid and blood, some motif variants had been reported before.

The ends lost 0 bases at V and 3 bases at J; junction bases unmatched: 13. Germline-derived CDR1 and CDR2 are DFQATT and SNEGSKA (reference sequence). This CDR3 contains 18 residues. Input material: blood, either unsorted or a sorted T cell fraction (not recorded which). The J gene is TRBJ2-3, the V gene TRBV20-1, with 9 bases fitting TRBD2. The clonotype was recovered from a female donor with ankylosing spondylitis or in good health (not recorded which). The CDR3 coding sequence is TGCAGTGCTAGAGATCCGGGGTGGGCTAGCGGGAAGACAGATACGCAGTATTTT. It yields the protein CSARDPGWASGKTDTQYF.